This entry lists 17 T cell receptor beta chains sequenced from one sample in a study of T cell repertoires in cytomegalovirus infection. Using its own MiXCR run on the reads, TCRdb lists one record per CDR3 protein. Of 160,000 or so distinct CDR3 sequences detected, 17% appear once; the ten largest clones hold over 15%. The sample was CD8+ T cells from PBMCs. The source of these receptors is a human donor in good health (CMV status not recorded). Some clones in this sample may be carry-over from other donors' samples.

This chain connects TRBV29-1 to TRBJ1-5; 8 nucleotides line up with TRBD1. The germline V gene has CDR1 SQVTM and CDR2 ANQGSEA. CDR3 size: 12 residues. V was pared by 6 bases and J by 4 bases, with 2 bases of the junction left unmatched. In nucleotides, the CDR3 is TGCAGCGTGGGACAGGTTAATCAGCCCCAGCATTTT. This translates into CSVGQVNQPQHF.

This clonotype has just a few counts. This rearrangement joins TRBV27 to TRBJ2-6; no firm D call. The V end lost 2 bases, the J end lost 2 bases, and 7 bases lay between the germline ends. Germline V gene sequence: CDR1 MNHEY, CDR2 SMNVEV (reference sequence). There are 15 residues in the CDR3. This CDR3 reads CASSLGVTGANVLTF. The DNA of the CDR3 is TGTGCCAGCAGTTTAGGAGTTACTGGGGCCAACGTCCTGACTTTC.

This clonotype was picked up a small number of times. The rearrangement joins TRBV6-2 or TRBV6-3 to TRBJ2-5; 7 bases are shared with TRBD1. This CDR3 comprises 16 residues. Looked up from germline, CDR1 is MNHEY and CDR2 is SVGEGT. V dropped 4 bases and J dropped 2; count of bases not matched to a gene: 10. CDR3 coding DNA: TGTGCCAGCAGTTTTCCGGTCGGGACAGTTCAAGAGACCCAGTACTTC. This translates into CASSFPVGTVQETQYF.

V gene TRBV7-3 combines with J gene TRBJ2-2, with no clear D. CDR1 SGHTA and CDR2 FQGTGA come from the germline V gene. The CDR3 has 16 residues. V dropped 5 bases and J dropped 3 bases, with 16 bases sitting between them. As DNA, the CDR3 is TGTGCCAGCAGCCCCCAGAAGCAGATTTACACCGGGGAGCTGTTTTTT. Translating gives CASSPQKQIYTGELFF.

This chain links TRBV7-2 with TRBJ2-2, with 9 bases lining up with TRBD1. The V gene end was trimmed by 5 bases and the J gene end by 6 bases; junction bases not matched to a gene: 4. The CDR3 has 14 residues. Germline loops: CDR1 SGHTA, CDR2 FQGNSA. The chain's CDR3 is CASSLTGGPGELFF. In DNA form, the CDR3 reads TGTGCCAGCAGCCTGACAGGGGGTCCCGGGGAGCTGTTTTTT.

This clonotype was seen a few times. The chain has TRBV5-6 and TRBJ2-7; the match to TRBD1 covers 10 bases. Germline values: CDR1 SGHDT, CDR2 YYEEEE. The CDR3 contains 13 residues. V gave up 4 bases and J gave up 7 bases; unmatched junction bases: 5. This CDR3 reads CASSPGQGSEQYF. In DNA, the CDR3 is TGTGCCAGCAGCCCGGGACAGGGGAGTGAGCAGTACTTC.

This clonotype was counted between two and nine times. The chain combines TRBV11-1 with TRBJ1-1, with a possible D match to TRBD1 (6 bases). The CDR3 runs to 16 residues. Germline CDR1 is SGHAT and CDR2 is FQDESV (reference sequence). Trimming shortened V by 5 bases and J by 6 bases, and 22 bases separated the two germline ends. The CDR3 bases are TGTGCCAGCAGCCAAACGAGGGGGGCTGGGTTCCCTGAAGCTTTCTTT. It specifies CASSQTRGAGFPEAFF.

This rearrangement joins TRBV12-5 to TRBJ2-1; D may be TRBD2 (6 bases). CDR3 length equals 15 residues. The V end lost 5 bases, the J end lost 0 bases, and 11 bases lay between the germline ends. In germline, CDR1 is LGHNT, CDR2 FRNRAP. The CDR3 is CASGPGGPSYNEQFF. As DNA, the CDR3 is TGTGCTAGTGGTCCCGGAGGGCCCTCCTACAATGAGCAGTTCTTC.

J is TRBJ2-1 and V is TRBV2; 9 nucleotides align to TRBD2. J was trimmed by 7 bases and V by 8 bases; bases with no gene match: 12. CDR1 SNHLY and CDR2 FYNNEI come from the germline V gene. This CDR3 contains 15 residues. The CDR3: CASELGLAGRNEQFF. The CDR3 bases are TGTGCCAGCGAGTTGGGGCTAGCGGGACGGAATGAGCAGTTCTTC.

This clonotype was picked up a small number of times. V usage is TRBV20-1 and J usage is TRBJ2-7; perhaps TRBD1 as D (6 bases). This CDR3 comprises 14 residues. Trimming took 6 bases from V and 0 from J, leaving 15 bases between them. The germline gives CDR1 DFQATT, CDR2 SNEGSKA (reference sequence). For the CDR3, the DNA is TGCAGTGCGGACGGGACACGAAACTCCTACGAGCAGTACTTC. It translates to CSADGTRNSYEQYF.

The chain carries TRBV29-1 and TRBJ1-2, with no clear D. CDR1 and CDR2 from the germline V gene are SQVTM and ANQGSEA. Trimming cost V 0 bases and J 8 bases, with 10 bases left between them. The CDR3 consists of 12 residues. This CDR3 is CSVEDLGGGYTF. CDR3 in DNA: TGCAGCGTTGAAGATCTCGGAGGAGGCTACACCTTC.

The rearrangement links TRBV7-8 to TRBJ2-1; the D gene could be TRBD1 or TRBD2 (5 bases each). From germline, CDR1 is SGHVS and CDR2 FQNEAQ. The CDR3 length is 14 residues. The germline V and J ends were trimmed by 5 bases and 8 bases, with 16 bases remaining between them. CDR3 in amino acids: CASSPGGGLDEQFF. CDR3 nucleotides: TGTGCCAGCAGCCCTGGTGGGGGTCTGGATGAGCAGTTCTTC.

The sample holds many counts of this clonotype. This rearrangement joins TRBV7-6 to TRBJ2-7, with 12 bases lining up with TRBD1. The germline CDR1 and CDR2 sequences are SGHVS and FNYEAQ. The V segment lost 3 bases and the J segment 4 bases; nucleotides outside the gene matches: 4. This CDR3 is built from 15 residues. CDR3 bases: TGTGCCAGCAGCTTGGGACAGGGGGCGAATTACGAGCAGTACTTC. As protein: CASSLGQGANYEQYF.

This clonotype was seen a handful of times. DNA for the CDR3: TGTGCCAGCAGCTGGGCTAGCGGGGGGGTCTACGAGCAGTACTTC. Translation gives CASSWASGGVYEQYF. V gene TRBV7-2 combines with J gene TRBJ2-7; 12 nucleotides agree with TRBD2. With V trimmed by 4 bases and J by 3 bases, 4 bases remained unmatched. CDR3 length equals 15 residues. Germline CDR1 is SGHTA and CDR2 is FQGNSA.

This clonotype has a handful of counts. The V gene is TRBV27, the J gene TRBJ1-6; no clear D gene. CDR3 length: 15 amino acids. Looked up from germline, CDR1 is MNHEY and CDR2 is SMNVEV (reference sequence). V gave up 7 bases and J gave up 8 bases, with 18 bases separating them. The DNA for the CDR3 is TGTGCCAGCAAAATCGAGGGCCCGACTGATTCACCCCTCCACTTT. Its translation is CASKIEGPTDSPLHF.

This clonotype was observed a few times. The chain links TRBV6-2 or TRBV6-3 to TRBJ1-1, with a possible D match to TRBD1 (5 bases). V was trimmed by 6 bases and J by 0 bases, leaving 17 bases between them. The CDR3 consists of 16 residues. The V gene's germline CDR1 is MNHEY and CDR2 SVGEGT. This CDR3 reads CASSKTENIMNTEAFF. The CDR3 nucleotides are TGTGCCAGCAGCAAGACAGAAAATATAATGAACACTGAAGCTTTCTTT.

The V and J genes are TRBV19 and TRBJ1-1; D unresolved. Trimming shortened V by 7 bases and J by 4 bases, and 13 bases separated the two germline ends. The CDR3 is 13 residues long. Germline V lookup: CDR1 LNHDA, CDR2 SQIVND (reference sequence). The DNA for the CDR3 is TGTGCCAGTACCCACCTGGGTGGCACTGAAGCTTTCTTT. Encoded protein: CASTHLGGTEAFF.